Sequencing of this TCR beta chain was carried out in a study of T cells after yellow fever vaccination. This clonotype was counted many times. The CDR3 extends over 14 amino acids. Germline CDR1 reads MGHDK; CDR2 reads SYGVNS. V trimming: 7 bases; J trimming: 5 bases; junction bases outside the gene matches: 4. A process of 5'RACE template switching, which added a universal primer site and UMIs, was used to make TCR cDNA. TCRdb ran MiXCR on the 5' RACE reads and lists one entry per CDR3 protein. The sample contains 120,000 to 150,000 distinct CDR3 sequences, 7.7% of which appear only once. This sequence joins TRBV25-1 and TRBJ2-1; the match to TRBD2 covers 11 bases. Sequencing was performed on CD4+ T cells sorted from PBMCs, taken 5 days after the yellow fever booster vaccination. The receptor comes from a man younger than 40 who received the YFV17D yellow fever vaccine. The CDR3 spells CASKKTSGDNEQFF. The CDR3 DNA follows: TGTGCCAGCAAAAAGACTAGCGGGGACAATGAGCAGTTCTTC. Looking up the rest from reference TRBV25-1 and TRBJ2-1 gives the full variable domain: EADIYQTPRYLVIGTGKKITLECSQTMGHDKMYWYQQDPGMELHLIHYSYGVNSTEKGDLSSESTVSRIRTEHFPLTLESARPSHTSQYLCASKKTSGDNEQFFGPGTRLTVL.